One and the same sample provided the 32 T cell receptor beta chains below, sequenced in a study of OX40 agonist ivuxolimab in advanced cancers. The data were produced by immunoSEQ multiplex PCR, yet TCRdb's version contains in-frame clones alone and is incomplete. In the table there are about 89,000 clones, around 94% of which are singletons. The sample in question was CD4+ or CD8+ T cells sorted from blood, obtained in a trial of the OX40 agonist ivuxolimab. The receptors originated from an adult with an advanced solid tumor such as melanoma, head and neck, liver or kidney cancer.

CDR3 residues: CASSQQGGRPEAFF. The CDR3 DNA reads TGCGCCAGCAGCCAACAGGGGGGGAGACCTGAAGCTTTCTTT. The chain employs TRBV4-3 and TRBJ1-1; 7 positions agree with TRBD1. Germline V CDR1 and CDR2: LGHNA, YSLEER. V trimming: 2 bases; J trimming: 6 bases; junction bases outside the gene matches: 6. The CDR3 extends over 14 amino acids.

The chain has TRBV9 and TRBJ1-2, with 7 bases fitting TRBD1. V was pared by 3 bases and J by 5 bases, with 10 bases of the junction left unmatched. The CDR3 contains 15 residues. Germline CDR1 SGDLS, CDR2 YYNGEE. The CDR3 coding sequence is TGTGCCAGCAGCGGCCTTGGGGACAGATTATATGGCTACACCTTC. Encoded protein: CASSGLGDRLYGYTF.

The chain employs TRBV19 and TRBJ1-2; 8 nucleotides align to TRBD1. Germline V gene lookup returns CDR1 LNHDA and CDR2 SQIVND (reference sequence). Unmatched junction bases numbered 10, after V lost 4 bases and J lost 0 bases. This CDR3 region has 17 residues. The CDR3 is CASSTRQGIVANYGYTF. The CDR3 DNA sequence: TGTGCCAGTAGTACTCGACAGGGGATCGTAGCTAACTATGGCTACACCTTC. The full variable domain, in which reference TRBV19 and TRBJ1-2 provide the parts outside the CDR3, is DGGITQSPKYLFRKEGQNVTLSCEQNLNHDAMYWYRQDPGQGLRLIYYSQIVNDFQKGDIAEGYSVSREKKESFPLTVTSAQKNPTAFYLCASSTRQGIVANYGYTFGSGTRLTVV.

This clone was found a few times. The chain joins TRBV30 to TRBJ1-5, with D possibly being TRBD1 (6 bases). V lost 0 bases and J lost 4, with 13 bases in between. Germline loops: CDR1 GTSNPN, CDR2 SVGIG (reference sequence). This CDR3 spans 15 amino acids. DNA of the CDR3: TGTGCCTGGAGTGTAGCCCGAACAGGGAATCAGCCCCAGCATTTT. Translating it yields CAWSVARTGNQPQHF.

The CDR3 is CASSYSGTNQETQYF. In DNA, the CDR3 is TGTGCCAGCAGCTATTCCGGGACAAACCAAGAGACCCAGTACTTC. This chain connects TRBV5-5 to TRBJ2-5, with TRBD1 as a possible D gene (6 bases). CDR1 and CDR2 (germline): SGHKS, YYEKEE (reference sequence). The CDR3 covers 15 residues. Trimming took 3 bases from V and 0 from J, leaving 12 bases between them.

The J gene is TRBJ2-5, the V gene TRBV5-1; 7 nucleotides agree with TRBD1. The CDR3 length is 14 residues. Germline loops: CDR1 SGHRS, CDR2 YFSETQ. The junction had 5 bases not matched to a gene; V was cut back by 4 bases and J by 2 bases. This chain's CDR3 is CASSPGTVQETQYF. Written as DNA, the CDR3 is TGCGCCAGCAGCCCCGGGACAGTGCAAGAGACCCAGTACTTC.

The CDR3 nucleotides are TGTGCCAGCAGCTATTATCGGAACACCATATATTTT. It yields the protein CASSYYRNTIYF. The chain employs TRBV11-2 and TRBJ1-3; D uncertain. The length of the CDR3 is 12 residues. Trimming removed 4 bases at V and 7 bases at J, with 8 bases between. Germline V CDR1 and CDR2: SGHAT, FQNNGV.

The CDR3 region is CASSPLDATDTQYF. The CDR3 nucleotides read TGTGCCAGCTCACCGTTGGACGCAACAGATACGCAGTATTTT. The V and J genes are TRBV18 and TRBJ2-3; D is unclear. CDR3 length: 14 amino acids. The V end lost 3 bases, the J end lost 3 bases, and 10 bases lay between the germline ends. Germline CDR1 reads KGHSH; CDR2 reads LQKENI.

The chain carries TRBV30 and TRBJ2-3; 8 nucleotides align to TRBD2. This CDR3 contains 15 residues. Germline CDR1 is GTSNPN and CDR2 is SVGIG (reference sequence). J lost 4 bases, V lost 6 bases, and 12 bases had no gene match. The CDR3 region is CACKQSGSAADTQYF. The CDR3 DNA is TGTGCCTGCAAACAAAGCGGGAGCGCCGCAGATACGCAGTATTTT. Combining the CDR3 with reference TRBV30 and TRBJ2-3 gives the whole variable domain SQTIHQWPATLVQPVGSPLSLECTVEGTSNPNLYWYRQAAGRGLQLLFYSVGIGQISSEVPQNLSASRPQDRQFILSSKKLLLSDSGFYLCACKQSGSAADTQYFGPGTRLTVL.

The chain is built from TRBV30 and TRBJ2-3, with 7 positions matching TRBD2. V trimming: 0 bases; J trimming: 0 bases; junction bases outside the gene matches: 6. Per the germline V gene, CDR1 is GTSNPN and CDR2 is SVGIG (reference sequence). This CDR3 region has 16 residues. The CDR3 DNA follows: TGTGCCTGGAGTGTACTCGGGCGGGGGAGCACAGATACGCAGTATTTT. It encodes CAWSVLGRGSTDTQYF.

The V and J genes are TRBV30 and TRBJ1-5; no clear D. This CDR3 comprises 13 residues. Between the trimmed V and J ends, which lost 2 bases and 3 bases, there was a span of 8 bases. CDR1 and CDR2 (germline): GTSNPN, SVGIG (reference sequence). CDR3 loop: CAWSTGLNQPQHF. The CDR3 nucleotides read TGTGCCTGGAGTACCGGGCTCAATCAGCCCCAGCATTTT.

The V gene is TRBV27, the J gene TRBJ1-5; the D is unclear. The V and J ends lost 5 bases and 0 bases respectively, with 8 bases between them. The CDR3 is made up of 14 amino acids. The germline V gene has CDR1 MNHEY and CDR2 SMNVEV (reference sequence). The CDR3 coding sequence is TGTGCCAGCAGTCCCTACTATAGCAATCAGCCCCAGCATTTT. Translation gives CASSPYYSNQPQHF.

To note about this clone: Within the sample, other DNA sequences also encode this same CDR3. The chain carries TRBV11-1 and TRBJ2-1; the D gene is possibly TRBD2 (5 bases). Trimming pared 1 base from V and 10 bases from J, leaving 5 bases between. CDR1 is SGHAT, CDR2 FQDESV, per germline (reference sequence). The CDR3 is made up of 11 amino acids. CDR3 protein: CASSLGGEQFF. CDR3 nucleotide sequence: TGTGCCAGCAGCTTAGGCGGGGAGCAGTTCTTC.

This clone occurred a few times. The chain has TRBV14 and TRBJ1-1, with D possibly TRBD1 on 6 matching bases. The germline V gene has CDR1 SGHDN and CDR2 FVKESK. The CDR3 sequence is 13 residues long. The ends were cut back, 4 bases at V and 1 base at J, with 7 bases in the middle. The CDR3: CASSLDRNTEAFF. DNA for the CDR3: TGTGCCAGCAGCCTGGACAGGAACACTGAAGCTTTCTTT.

V usage is TRBV2 and J usage is TRBJ2-6; D is undetermined. Deletions cut 3 bases from V and 0 bases from J, with 15 bases between. CDR3 length equals 18 residues. Germline V gene lookup returns CDR1 SNHLY and CDR2 FYNNEI. The CDR3 DNA reads as TGTGCCAGCAGTGATCCCTTTTGGACGAGCTCTGGGGCCAACGTCCTGACTTTC. Its protein product is CASSDPFWTSSGANVLTF. Combining the CDR3 with reference TRBV2 and TRBJ2-6 gives the whole variable domain EPEVTQTPSHQVTQMGQEVILRCVPISNHLYFYWYRQILGQKVEFLVSFYNNEISEKSEIFDDQFSVERPDGSNFTLKIRSTKLEDSAMYFCASSDPFWTSSGANVLTFGAGSRLTVL.

This rearrangement joins TRBV4-3 to TRBJ1-3, with D possibly matching TRBD1 (5 bases). Deletions cut 0 bases from V and 0 bases from J, with 9 bases between. Per germline, CDR1 LGHNA and CDR2 YSLEER. The CDR3 consists of 16 residues. CDR3 protein: CASSQDWGNSGNTIYF. DNA of the CDR3: TGCGCCAGCAGCCAAGATTGGGGGAACTCTGGAAACACCATATATTTT.

This rearrangement joins TRBV11-2 to TRBJ1-5, with D hard to call. CDR3 size: 13 residues. Germline V gives CDR1 SGHAT, CDR2 FQNNGV. V lost 2 bases and J 5 bases, leaving 7 bases between the germline ends. The CDR3, as DNA: TGTGCCAGCAGCTTATATGGGGATCAGCCCCAGCATTTT. The encoded protein is CASSLYGDQPQHF.

The J gene is TRBJ1-2, the V gene TRBV15; D perhaps matches TRBD1 (5 bases). Looked up from germline, CDR1 is LNHNV and CDR2 is YYDKDF (reference sequence). The ends were cut back, 1 base at V and 0 bases at J, with 12 bases in the middle. This CDR3 region has 16 residues. In DNA, the CDR3 is TGTGCCACCAGCAGAGTGCCAGGGAGGACTAACTATGGCTACACCTTC. Translated: CATSRVPGRTNYGYTF.

V is TRBV2 and J is TRBJ1-5; 8 nucleotides line up with TRBD1. The CDR3 runs to 13 residues. The V gene end was trimmed by 7 bases and the J gene end by 4 bases; junction bases not matched to a gene: 3. Germline lookup yields CDR1 SNHLY and CDR2 FYNNEI. The CDR3 DNA is TGTGCCAGCAACGGACAGGGAAATCAGCCCCAGCATTTT. It specifies CASNGQGNQPQHF.

The chain is built from TRBV6-5 and TRBJ2-3; TRBD1 might be the D (5 bases). Between the trimmed V and J ends, which lost 7 bases and 12 bases, there was a span of 14 bases. In germline, CDR1 is MNHEY, CDR2 SVGAGI. The CDR3 is made up of 11 amino acids. CDR3 in DNA: TGTGCCAGCACAATCTCAGGGATCCAGTATTTT. It yields the protein CASTISGIQYF.

The chain recombines TRBV4-3 with TRBJ2-4, with a weak D call TRBD1 (6 bases). The CDR3 length is 17 residues. Trimming stripped 0 bases from V and 9 bases from J, with 21 bases between. CDR1 and CDR2 (germline): LGHNA, YSLEER. The CDR3 coding sequence is TGCGCCAGCAGCCAAGACCTAATGGCAGGGGATCGGGGCATTCAGTACTTC. Protein product: CASSQDLMAGDRGIQYF.

The CDR3 sequence: CASKRAGGRTDTQYF. The CDR3 DNA reads TGTGCCAGCAAGAGAGCGGGGGGACGCACAGATACGCAGTATTTT. The chain combines TRBV6-6 with TRBJ2-3, with 9 nucleotides matching TRBD2. The CDR3 sequence is 15 residues long. J gave up 1 base and V 7 bases, and 6 bases lay outside the gene matches. Germline-derived CDR1 and CDR2 are MNHNY and SVGAGI (reference sequence).

The gene calls are TRBV13 and TRBJ2-1, with 8 bases identical to TRBD2. CDR1 PRHDT and CDR2 FYEKMQ come from the germline V gene (reference sequence). Germline trimming cut 5 bases from V and 10 bases from J; bases unmatched to any gene: 10. The CDR3 covers 14 residues. The DNA for the CDR3 is TGTGCCAGCAGCAACATATTCGGGAGGGTCGAGCAGTTCTTC. Residues: CASSNIFGRVEQFF.

A single count supports this clone. This chain links TRBV5-1 with TRBJ2-2; weak D call: TRBD1 (5 bases). The CDR3 runs 12 residues. CDR1 and CDR2 (germline): SGHRS, YFSETQ. Trimming removed 5 bases at V and 5 bases at J, with 7 bases between. The CDR3 reads CASRQGTGELFF. The CDR3 nucleotides are TGCGCCAGCAGGCAGGGTACCGGGGAGCTGTTTTTT. Using reference TRBV5-1 and TRBJ2-2 for the parts outside the CDR3, the full variable domain is KAGVTQTPRYLIKTRGQQVTLSCSPISGHRSVSWYQQTPGQGLQFLFEYFSETQRNKGNFPGRFSGRQFSNSRSEMNVSTLELGDSALYLCASRQGTGELFFGEGSRLTVL.

This clone was found once. This chain links TRBV14 with TRBJ2-3, with a possible D match to TRBD2 (5 bases). The CDR3 extends over 19 amino acids. The ends were cut back, 0 bases at V and 1 base at J, with 20 bases in the middle. CDR1 is SGHDN, CDR2 FVKESK, per germline. DNA of the CDR3: TGTGCCAGCAGCCAAGACGACGCCACTCCGGGGTCGGGCACAGATACGCAGTATTTT. This translates into CASSQDDATPGSGTDTQYF. Supplemented by reference TRBV14 and TRBJ2-3, the full variable domain reads EAGVTQFPSHSVIEKGQTVTLRCDPISGHDNLYWYRRVMGKEIKFLLHFVKESKQDESGMPNNRFLAERTGGTYSTLKVQPAELEDSGVYFCASSQDDATPGSGTDTQYFGPGTRLTVL.

This clone was detected only a few times. The chain employs TRBV28 and TRBJ1-2, with D perhaps TRBD1 (5 bases). The CDR3 covers 13 residues. Germline V gene lookup returns CDR1 MDHEN and CDR2 SYDVKM. V was trimmed by 10 bases and J by 6 bases, leaving 18 bases between them. This CDR3 is CATILRGVNGYTF. The CDR3 DNA follows: TGTGCCACTATCCTCCGGGGGGTTAATGGCTACACCTTC.

The chain recombines TRBV28 with TRBJ2-3; 9 bases are shared with TRBD2. The CDR3 has 15 amino acids. In germline, CDR1 is MDHEN, CDR2 SYDVKM. The V and J ends lost 6 bases and 4 bases, in that order; junction bases with no gene match: 8. The CDR3 DNA is TGTGCCAGCAGCTTACCCGGGACTAGCTCAGATACGCAGTATTTT. Translating it yields CASSLPGTSSDTQYF.

The chain combines TRBV7-2 with TRBJ2-2; no clear D. The V end lost 5 bases, the J end lost 9 bases, and 13 bases lay between the germline ends. Germline-derived CDR1 and CDR2 are SGHTA and FQGNSA. The CDR3 runs to 13 residues. The CDR3 spells CASSQGTRRELFF. The DNA for the CDR3 is TGTGCCAGCAGCCAAGGTACTCGCCGGGAGCTGTTTTTT.

This chain joins TRBV28 and TRBJ1-2; D remains ambiguous. Germline CDR1 and CDR2: MDHEN and SYDVKM. This CDR3 has 11 residues. Trimming cost V 6 bases and J 4 bases, with 6 bases left between them. CDR3 bases: TGTGCCAGCAGGACCTCCTATGGCTACACCTTC. Its protein is CASRTSYGYTF.

The rearrangement links TRBV7-2 to TRBJ2-5; D is tentatively TRBD1 or TRBD2 (5 bases each). Germline CDR1 reads SGHTA; CDR2 reads FQGNSA. The V end was cut by 3 bases, the J end by 5 bases, with 13 bases between. The CDR3 contains 14 residues. CDR3 amino acids: CASSLGVQWETQYF. For the CDR3, the DNA is TGTGCCAGCAGCTTGGGGGTTCAGTGGGAGACCCAGTACTTC.

The gene calls are TRBV4-1 and TRBJ2-1, with 9 nucleotides matching TRBD1. The V gene's germline CDR1 is MGHRA and CDR2 YSYEKL. The ends lost 4 bases at V and 8 bases at J; junction bases unmatched: 12. The CDR3 totals 16 residues. The CDR3 DNA follows: TGCGCCAGCAGCCGAACACCGGGACAGGGAGGAGATGAGCAGTTCTTC. Translation gives CASSRTPGQGGDEQFF.

The chain employs TRBV7-9 and TRBJ2-1; 14 bases are shared with TRBD2. Germline V gene data show CDR1 as SEHNR and CDR2 as FQNEAQ (reference sequence). V gave up 5 bases and J gave up 6 bases; unmatched junction bases: 6. The CDR3 extends over 16 amino acids. CDR3 sequence: CASSPRGLAGVNEQFF. CDR3 DNA sequence: TGTGCCAGCAGCCCTCGGGGACTAGCGGGAGTCAATGAGCAGTTCTTC.